This record looks at one T cell receptor beta chain sequence and its context. What it binds is not known. Data came from immunoSEQ multiplex PCR; TCRdb stores just in-frame clones and leaves some out. This repertoire shows about 300,000 clones, roughly three quarters found once; its top ten account for approximately 5.1%. This sample stems from a study of cytotoxic CD8 clonotypes in ibrutinib-treated CLL. Study as a whole: Median treatment time before response sampling was approximately twelve months, range 6 to 36.

The CDR3 is made up of 14 amino acids. From germline, CDR1 is ENHRY and CDR2 SYGVKD. The J segment lost 3 bases and the V segment lost 7 bases, leaving 5 bases of the junction unmatched. The study, taken as a whole, reports: Relative to age-matched healthy donors, clonality at baseline was higher, and it tracked circulating CD8+ T-cell counts. Few clonotypes were public, and these shrank or held steady under treatment.

This sequence was found in a human donor with chronic lymphocytic leukemia. This chain joins TRBV10-3 and TRBJ2-7; 11 positions match TRBD1. The sequencing here drew on PBMCs, taken at disease progression, from a patient treated with ibrutinib. The DNA for the CDR3 is TGTGCCATCAATGCCGGGACAGGGGGCTACGAGCAGTACTTC. It yields the protein CAINAGTGGYEQYF.